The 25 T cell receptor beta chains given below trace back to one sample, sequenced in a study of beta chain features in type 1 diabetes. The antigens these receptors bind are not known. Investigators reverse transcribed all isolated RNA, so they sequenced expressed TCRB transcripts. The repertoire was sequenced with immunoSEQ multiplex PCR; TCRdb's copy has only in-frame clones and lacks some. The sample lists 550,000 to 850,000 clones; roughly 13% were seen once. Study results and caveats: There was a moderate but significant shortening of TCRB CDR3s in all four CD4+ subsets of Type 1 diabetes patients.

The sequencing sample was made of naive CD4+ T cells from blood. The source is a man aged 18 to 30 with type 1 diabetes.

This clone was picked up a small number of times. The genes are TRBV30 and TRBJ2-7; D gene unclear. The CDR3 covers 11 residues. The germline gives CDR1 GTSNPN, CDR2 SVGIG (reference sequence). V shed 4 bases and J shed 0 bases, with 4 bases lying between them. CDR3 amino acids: CAWTNSYEQYF. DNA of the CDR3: TGTGCCTGGACTAACTCCTACGAGCAGTACTTC.

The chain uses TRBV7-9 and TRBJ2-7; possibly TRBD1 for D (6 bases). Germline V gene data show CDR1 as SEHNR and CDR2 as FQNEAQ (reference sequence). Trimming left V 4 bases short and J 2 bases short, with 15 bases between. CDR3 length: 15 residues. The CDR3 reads CASSSRQVMTYEQYF. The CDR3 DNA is TGTGCCAGCAGCTCACGACAGGTGATGACCTACGAGCAGTACTTC.

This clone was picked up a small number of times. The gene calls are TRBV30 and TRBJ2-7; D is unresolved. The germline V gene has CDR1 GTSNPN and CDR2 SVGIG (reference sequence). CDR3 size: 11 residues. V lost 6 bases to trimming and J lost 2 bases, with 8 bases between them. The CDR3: CACAWAYEQYF. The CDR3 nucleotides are TGTGCCTGTGCTTGGGCCTACGAGCAGTACTTC.

This chain's CDR3 is CASSLEEGRYEQYF. The CDR3, as DNA: TGTGCCAGCAGCTTGGAGGAGGGGCGCTACGAGCAGTACTTC. The chain combines TRBV5-6 with TRBJ2-7; the D gene is possibly TRBD2 (6 bases). Trimming stripped 0 bases from V and 3 bases from J, with 10 bases between. The CDR3 is 14 amino acids. Germline CDR1 and CDR2: SGHDT and YYEEEE. Supplemented by reference TRBV5-6 and TRBJ2-7, the full variable domain reads DAGVTQSPTHLIKTRGQQVTLRCSPKSGHDTVSWYQQALGQGPQFIFQYYEEEERQRGNFPDRFSGHQFPNYSSELNVNALLLGDSALYLCASSLEEGRYEQYFGPGTRLTVT.

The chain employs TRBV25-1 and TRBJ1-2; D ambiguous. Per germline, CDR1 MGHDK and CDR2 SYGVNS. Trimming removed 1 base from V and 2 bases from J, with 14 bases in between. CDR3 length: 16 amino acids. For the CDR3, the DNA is TGTGCCAGCAGTGAATTGGGCGAGGACCTGAACTATGGCTACACCTTC. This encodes CASSELGEDLNYGYTF.

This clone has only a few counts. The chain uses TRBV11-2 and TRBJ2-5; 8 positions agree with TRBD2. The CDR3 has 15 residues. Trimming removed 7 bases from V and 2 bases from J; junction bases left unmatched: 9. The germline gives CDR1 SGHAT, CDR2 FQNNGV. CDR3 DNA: TGTGCCAGCAACACGGGACTAGGGTTACAAGAGACCCAGTACTTC. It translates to CASNTGLGLQETQYF. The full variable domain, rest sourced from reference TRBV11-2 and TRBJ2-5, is EAGVAQSPRYKIIEKRQSVAFWCNPISGHATLYWYQQILGQGPKLLIQFQNNGVVDDSQLPKDRFSAERLKGVDSTLKIQPAKLEDSAVYLCASNTGLGLQETQYFGPGTRLLVL.

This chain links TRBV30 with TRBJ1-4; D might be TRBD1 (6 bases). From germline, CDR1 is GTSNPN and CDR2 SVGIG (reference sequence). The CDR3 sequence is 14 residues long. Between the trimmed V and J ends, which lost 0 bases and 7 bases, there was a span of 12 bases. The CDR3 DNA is TGTGCCTGGAGTGTTGGACAGAGGGCTGAAAAACTGTTTTTT. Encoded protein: CAWSVGQRAEKLFF.

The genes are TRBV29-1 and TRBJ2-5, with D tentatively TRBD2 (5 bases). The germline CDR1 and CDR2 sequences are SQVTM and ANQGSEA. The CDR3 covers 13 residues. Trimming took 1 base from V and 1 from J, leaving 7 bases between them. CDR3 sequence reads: CSVEGLFQETQYF. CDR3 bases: TGCAGCGTTGAAGGACTATTCCAAGAGACCCAGTACTTC. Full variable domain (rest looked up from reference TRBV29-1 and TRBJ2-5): SAVISQKPSRDICQRGTSLTIQCQVDSQVTMMFWYRQQPGQSLTLIATANQGSEATYESGFVIDKFPISRPNLTFSTLTVSNMSPEDSSIYLCSVEGLFQETQYFGPGTRLLVL.

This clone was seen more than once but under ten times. The CDR3 DNA is TGTGCCAGCAGCACCAACCTAGCGGGGGGCCAAGAGACCCAGTACTTC. Protein product: CASSTNLAGGQETQYF. The chain couples TRBV5-4 to TRBJ2-5; TRBD2 agrees at 11 bases. Germline V lookup: CDR1 SGHNT, CDR2 YYREEE (reference sequence). The CDR3 extends over 16 amino acids. With 4 bases clipped from V and 1 base from J, the junction kept 6 bases outside the gene matches.

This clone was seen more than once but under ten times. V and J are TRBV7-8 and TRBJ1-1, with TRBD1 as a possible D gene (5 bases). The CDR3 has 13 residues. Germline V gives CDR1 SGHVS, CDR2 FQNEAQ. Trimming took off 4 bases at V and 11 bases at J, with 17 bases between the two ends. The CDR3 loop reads CASSSRDAVVAFF. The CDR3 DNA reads TGTGCCAGCAGCTCCCGGGACGCCGTCGTGGCTTTCTTT.

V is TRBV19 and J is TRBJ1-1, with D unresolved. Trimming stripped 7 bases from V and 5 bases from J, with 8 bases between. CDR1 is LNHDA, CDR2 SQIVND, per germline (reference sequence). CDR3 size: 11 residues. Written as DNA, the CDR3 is TGTGCCAGTAAGGATCGGACTGAAGCTTTCTTT. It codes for CASKDRTEAFF.

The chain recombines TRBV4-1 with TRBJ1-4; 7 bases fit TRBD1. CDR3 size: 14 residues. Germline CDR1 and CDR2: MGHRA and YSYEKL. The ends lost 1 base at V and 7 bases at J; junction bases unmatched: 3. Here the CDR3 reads CASSQGDRVEKLFF. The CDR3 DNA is TGCGCCAGCAGCCAAGGAGACAGGGTTGAAAAACTGTTTTTT.

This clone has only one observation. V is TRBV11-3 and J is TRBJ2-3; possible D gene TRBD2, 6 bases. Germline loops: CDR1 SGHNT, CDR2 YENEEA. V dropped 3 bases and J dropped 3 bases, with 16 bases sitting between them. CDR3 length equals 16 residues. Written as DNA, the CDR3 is TGTGCCAGCAGCTTGGGGAGAACGCGGGGAACAGATACGCAGTATTTT. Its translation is CASSLGRTRGTDTQYF.

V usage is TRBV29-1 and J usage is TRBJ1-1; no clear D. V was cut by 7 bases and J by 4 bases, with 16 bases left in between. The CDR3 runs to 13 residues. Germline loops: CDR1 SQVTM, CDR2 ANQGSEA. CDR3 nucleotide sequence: TGCAGCGGGGCCGGTGGGGAGTCCACTGAAGCTTTCTTT. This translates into CSGAGGESTEAFF.

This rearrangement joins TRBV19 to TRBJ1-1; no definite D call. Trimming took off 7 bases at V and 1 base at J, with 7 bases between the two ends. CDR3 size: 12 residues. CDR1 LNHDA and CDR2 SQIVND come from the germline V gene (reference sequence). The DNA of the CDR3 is TGTGCCAGTACCGCAGGGAACACTGAAGCTTTCTTT. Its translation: CASTAGNTEAFF.

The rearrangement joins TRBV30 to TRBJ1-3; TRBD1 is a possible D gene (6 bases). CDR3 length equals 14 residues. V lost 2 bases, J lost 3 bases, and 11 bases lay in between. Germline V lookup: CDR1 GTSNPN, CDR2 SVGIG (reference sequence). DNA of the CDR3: TGTGCCTGGAGTAATGGGGGCTTTGGAAACACCATATATTTT. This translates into CAWSNGGFGNTIYF.

CDR3 protein: CASSGPGQSNTGELFF. CDR3 DNA: TGTGCCAGCAGCGGGCCGGGACAGTCGAACACCGGGGAGCTGTTTTTT. J is TRBJ2-2 and V is TRBV5-4, with TRBD1 identical over 7 bases. From germline, CDR1 is SGHNT and CDR2 YYREEE (reference sequence). Losses at the gene ends were 4 bases for V and 0 bases for J; bases not matched to a gene: 6. The CDR3 contains 16 residues.

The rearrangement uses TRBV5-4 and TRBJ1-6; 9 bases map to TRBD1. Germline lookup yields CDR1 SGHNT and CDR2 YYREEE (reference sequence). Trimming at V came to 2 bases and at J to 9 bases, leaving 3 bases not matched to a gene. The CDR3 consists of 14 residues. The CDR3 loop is CASSFDRGASPLHF. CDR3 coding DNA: TGTGCCAGCAGCTTTGACAGGGGGGCTTCACCCCTCCACTTT.

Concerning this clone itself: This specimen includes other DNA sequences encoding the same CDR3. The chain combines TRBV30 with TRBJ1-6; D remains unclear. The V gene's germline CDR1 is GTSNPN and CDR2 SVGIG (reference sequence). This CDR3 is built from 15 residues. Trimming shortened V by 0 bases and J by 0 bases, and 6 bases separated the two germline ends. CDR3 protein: CAWSVGSSYNSPLHF. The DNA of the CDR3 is TGTGCCTGGAGTGTGGGTAGCTCCTATAATTCACCCCTCCACTTT.

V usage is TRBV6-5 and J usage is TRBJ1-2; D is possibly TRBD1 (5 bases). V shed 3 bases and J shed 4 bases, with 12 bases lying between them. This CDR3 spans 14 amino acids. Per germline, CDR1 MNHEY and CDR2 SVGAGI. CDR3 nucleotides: TGTGCCAGCAGTTATAAGGGGCCGGGCTATGGCTACACCTTC. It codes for CASSYKGPGYGYTF.

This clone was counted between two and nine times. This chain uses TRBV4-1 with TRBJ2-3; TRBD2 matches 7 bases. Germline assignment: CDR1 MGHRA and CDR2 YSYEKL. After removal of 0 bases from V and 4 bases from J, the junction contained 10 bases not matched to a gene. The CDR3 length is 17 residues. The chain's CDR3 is CASSQESLAAESDTQYF. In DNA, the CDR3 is TGCGCCAGCAGCCAAGAATCCCTAGCGGCTGAATCAGATACGCAGTATTTT.

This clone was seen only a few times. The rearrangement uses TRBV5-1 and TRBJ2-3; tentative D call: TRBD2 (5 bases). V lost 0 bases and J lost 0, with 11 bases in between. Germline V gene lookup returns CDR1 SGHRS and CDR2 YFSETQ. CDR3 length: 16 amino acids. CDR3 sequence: CASSLALSGSTDTQYF. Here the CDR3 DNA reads TGCGCCAGCAGCTTGGCTCTGAGCGGCAGCACAGATACGCAGTATTTT.

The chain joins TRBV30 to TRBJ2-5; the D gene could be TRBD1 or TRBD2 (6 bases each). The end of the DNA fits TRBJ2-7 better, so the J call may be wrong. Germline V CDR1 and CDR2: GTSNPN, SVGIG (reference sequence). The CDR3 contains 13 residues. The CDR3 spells CAWSVQGGYEQYF. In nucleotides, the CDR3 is TGTGCCTGGAGTGTACAGGGAGGCTACGAGCAGTACTTC.

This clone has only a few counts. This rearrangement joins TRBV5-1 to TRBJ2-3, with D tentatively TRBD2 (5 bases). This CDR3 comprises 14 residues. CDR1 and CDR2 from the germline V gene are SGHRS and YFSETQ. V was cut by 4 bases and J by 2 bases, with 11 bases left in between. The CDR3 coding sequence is TGCGCCAGCAGCAACAGCGGAATCACAGATACGCAGTATTTT. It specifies CASSNSGITDTQYF.

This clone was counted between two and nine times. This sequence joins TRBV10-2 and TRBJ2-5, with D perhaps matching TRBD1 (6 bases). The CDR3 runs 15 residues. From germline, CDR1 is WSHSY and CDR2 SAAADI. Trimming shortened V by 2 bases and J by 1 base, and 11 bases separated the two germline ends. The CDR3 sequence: CASSEQGTSQETQYF. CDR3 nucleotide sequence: TGCGCCAGCAGTGAGCAGGGGACAAGCCAAGAGACCCAGTACTTC.